These 9 T cell receptor beta chains share one sample of origin, sequenced in a study of radiation and T cells in renal cell carcinoma. Profiling relied on immunoSEQ multiplex PCR, and the TCRdb table lists in-frame clones only, not all of them. This sample has roughly 100,000 clones, with 82% found just once. As for time point: baseline pretreatment blood. Indicated treatment: 15 Gy SBRT to primary tumor, nephrectomy 4 weeks later. The specimen was blood, collected from a patient whose treatment included radiotherapy and nephrectomy. The source is a man aged 60 to 69 with renal cell carcinoma.

This clone has a handful of counts. The CDR3 DNA follows: TGTGCCAGCAGCCCTAGGGGGACCGGGGAGCTGTTTTTT. Translated: CASSPRGTGELFF. This chain uses TRBV7-3 with TRBJ2-2, with a possible D match to TRBD1 (6 bases). The CDR3 has 13 residues. Germline assignment: CDR1 SGHTA and CDR2 FQGTGA. The V and J ends lost 5 bases and 5 bases respectively, with 9 bases between them.

The CDR3 coding sequence is TGTGCCAGCAGCTTACTCCCCGTGGAAACAGATACGCAGTATTTT. Translating gives CASSLLPVETDTQYF. V is TRBV7-9 and J is TRBJ2-3; no firm D call. Trimming left V 2 bases short and J 3 bases short, with 12 bases between. CDR3 length: 15 amino acids. Germline V gene lookup returns CDR1 SEHNR and CDR2 FQNEAQ (reference sequence).

This chain links TRBV19 with TRBJ2-5, with D possibly being TRBD2 (5 bases). The CDR3 has 15 residues. The ends were cut back, 5 bases at V and 2 bases at J, with 15 bases in the middle. Germline V gene data show CDR1 as LNHDA and CDR2 as SQIVND (reference sequence). The CDR3 sequence: CASSPRAGQQETQYF. Here the CDR3 DNA reads TGTGCCAGTAGTCCACGGGCGGGTCAACAAGAGACCCAGTACTTC.

This chain uses TRBV27 with TRBJ1-1; weak D call: TRBD1 (5 bases). The germline V and J ends were trimmed by 5 bases and 5 bases, with 18 bases remaining between them. Per the germline V gene, CDR1 is MNHEY and CDR2 is SMNVEV (reference sequence). The length of the CDR3 is 15 residues. CDR3: CASSPHNSWGTEAFF. Here the CDR3 DNA reads TGTGCCAGCAGTCCACATAACAGTTGGGGGACTGAAGCTTTCTTT.

The chain links TRBV15 to TRBJ2-2; no definite D call. Trimming removed 4 bases from V and 7 bases from J, with 22 bases in between. Germline CDR1 and CDR2: LNHNV and YYDKDF (reference sequence). The CDR3 is 17 amino acids. Written as DNA, the CDR3 is TGTGCCACCAGCAAGTCTCGCGGTCGACCTACCGGCGGGGAGCTGTTTTTT. Translating gives CATSKSRGRPTGGELFF.

The chain recombines TRBV11-2 with TRBJ2-5; D is ambiguous. This CDR3 is built from 15 residues. The V gene lost 3 bases and the J gene lost 1 base, with 12 bases spanning the gap. Germline V gene lookup returns CDR1 SGHAT and CDR2 FQNNGV. The CDR3, as DNA: TGTGCCAGCAGCTTCCTGATTCGGGTCCAAGAGACCCAGTACTTC. Translation gives CASSFLIRVQETQYF.

The chain combines TRBV5-1 with TRBJ2-3; D is perhaps TRBD2 (5 bases). The CDR3 runs 15 residues. Per germline, CDR1 SGHRS and CDR2 YFSETQ. The V and J ends lost 4 bases and 4 bases respectively, with 16 bases between them. The CDR3 coding sequence is TGCGCCAGCAGCATCACGGGATCCTGGGCAGATACGCAGTATTTT. Translating it yields CASSITGSWADTQYF. The entire variable domain, with the rest obtained from reference TRBV5-1 and TRBJ2-3, is as follows: KAGVTQTPRYLIKTRGQQVTLSCSPISGHRSVSWYQQTPGQGLQFLFEYFSETQRNKGNFPGRFSGRQFSNSRSEMNVSTLELGDSALYLCASSITGSWADTQYFGPGTRLTVL.

The chain couples TRBV5-4 to TRBJ2-5, with 13 nucleotides matching TRBD2. The CDR3 totals 19 residues. The germline gives CDR1 SGHNT, CDR2 YYREEE (reference sequence). The trim removed 4 bases at V and 5 bases at J, leaving 17 bases unmatched. The CDR3 bases are TGTGCCAGCAGCCCACGAACCCTAAGGACTAGCGGGAGTCGGGAGACCCAGTACTTC. This encodes CASSPRTLRTSGSRETQYF.

The rearrangement uses TRBV19 and TRBJ2-3, with 8 positions matching TRBD1. The CDR3 is made up of 15 amino acids. Losses at the gene ends were 5 bases for V and 2 bases for J; bases not matched to a gene: 6. Germline V gene lookup returns CDR1 LNHDA and CDR2 SQIVND (reference sequence). The CDR3 DNA sequence: TGTGCCAGTAGTGTAAGGACAGGGAACACAGATACGCAGTATTTT. This encodes CASSVRTGNTDTQYF.